This T cell receptor beta chain stems from a study of regulatory T cells in long-lasting Graves disease. Across the study: Newly diagnosed Graves' patients took antithyroid drugs under 3 months.

Germline values: CDR1 MDHEN, CDR2 SYDVKM. Trimming took off 2 bases at V and 10 bases at J, with 10 bases between the two ends. CDR3 length: 12 residues. Time point noted: newly diagnosed GD, antithyroid drugs for less than 3 months. The TCR library was made from RNA extracted from PBMCs. Many counts were recorded for this clonotype. Construction of TCR beta libraries relied on iRepertoire HTBI primers and on Arm-PCR targeting CDR3 regions. TCRdb recomputed calls from the multiplex PCR reads with MiXCR, one row per CDR3 protein. This sample has hundreds of thousands of distinct CDR3 sequences, with 15% to 20% found just once. In addition, the sample was reused for a study of T cells in Graves' hyperthyroidism and ophthalmopathy.

The clonotype was recovered from a man between 18 and 35 years old with Graves disease. The chain couples TRBV28 to TRBJ2-3; the D gene is possibly TRBD2 (5 bases). The source was peripheral blood mononuclear cells (PBMCs), collected at new diagnosis, from a patient treated with antithyroid drugs. The CDR3 coding sequence is TGTGCCAGCAGTTTAAGGCGGGCCCCGCAGTATTTT. Its protein is CASSLRRAPQYF.